This record looks at one TCR beta chain sequence and its context. Its matching antigen is unknown. This sample was included in a study of cytomegalovirus exposure and HLA in healthy donors. Regarding the study as a whole: Later analysis reportedly placed an Asian-associated ancestry cluster below the roughly 690-donor mean in N-insertions. TRBV6-2, TRBV6-3 and some other V segments were excluded as indistinguishable. The productive fraction for most TCR beta V segments was about 87% or about 30% in an earlier analysis.

Vbeta (60) and Jbeta (13) primers were used in the PCR. Original handling: A follow-up analysis tallied 60 million to 85 million unique TCR beta chains, approximately 10 million shared. The data were produced by immunoSEQ multiplex PCR, yet TCRdb's version contains in-frame clones alone and is incomplete. D and trimming were read from the DNA, whereas the V and J calls and clone size are those reported in that table. The table includes 70,000 or so clones, approximately 78% detected once. The ends were cut back, 7 bases at V and 0 bases at J, with 7 bases in the middle. CDR1 and CDR2 from the germline V gene are LNHDA and SQIVND (reference sequence). The CDR3 has 14 amino acids.

The receptor was isolated from a man aged 18 to 30 in good health and CMV-seropositive. The chain employs TRBV19 and TRBJ2-6; D remains unclear. What was sequenced was PBMCs. In nucleotides, the CDR3 is TGTGCCAGTATCAGCGTCTCTGGGGCCAACGTCCTGACTTTC. Protein product: CASISVSGANVLTF.